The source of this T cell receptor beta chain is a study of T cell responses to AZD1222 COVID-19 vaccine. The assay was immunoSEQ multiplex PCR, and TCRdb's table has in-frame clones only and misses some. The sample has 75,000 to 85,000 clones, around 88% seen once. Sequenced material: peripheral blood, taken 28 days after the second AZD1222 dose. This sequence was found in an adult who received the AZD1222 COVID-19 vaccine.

The DNA for the CDR3 is TGTGCCAGCTCACCTCAAGATCCGTCCCAAGAGACCCAGTACTTC. Residues: CASSPQDPSQETQYF. The chain couples TRBV18 to TRBJ2-5; unclear D gene. Trimming took 3 bases from V and 1 from J, leaving 12 bases between them. The CDR3 loop spans 15 amino acids. Germline CDR1 reads KGHSH; CDR2 reads LQKENI.